The 14 T cell receptor beta chains listed next were all sequenced from one sample in a study of a mutant IDH1 vaccine in newly diagnosed glioma. TCRdb's table, derived via immunoSEQ multiplex PCR, lists solely in-frame clones and lacks some. The data show about 69,000 clones, about 87% seen once. Their target antigens are unknown. Time point meaning: week 35, safety follow-up. The content of each vaccine dose was 300 ug of mutant IDH1 20-mer peptide, and topical imiquimod accompanied it. The starting material was PBMCs, obtained from a glioma patient whose treatment included an IDH1 peptide vaccine. The source is a man aged 25-45 years with glioma.

The chain has TRBV7-9 and TRBJ2-1, with TRBD1 as a possible D gene (5 bases). V was clipped by 0 bases and J by 0 bases, with 6 bases between them. Per germline, CDR1 SEHNR and CDR2 FQNEAQ (reference sequence). The CDR3 has 15 residues. The CDR3 nucleotides are TGTGCCAGCAGCTTAGCGGGGCGCTCCTACAATGAGCAGTTCTTC. Translating gives CASSLAGRSYNEQFF.

The DNA for the CDR3 is TGTGCCAGCAGTTCAAGGAGGCCTCCCTATGGCTACACCTTC. Amino acid sequence: CASSSRRPPYGYTF. The chain employs TRBV6-5 and TRBJ1-2; D is undetermined. Per germline, CDR1 MNHEY and CDR2 SVGAGI. CDR3 length: 14 residues. V lost 4 bases to trimming and J lost 4 bases, with 13 bases between them.

The chain employs TRBV5-6 and TRBJ2-7; TRBD2 matches at 12 bases. The CDR3 consists of 15 residues. Germline V CDR1 and CDR2: SGHDT, YYEEEE. V dropped 0 bases and J dropped 5; count of bases not matched to a gene: 3. The CDR3 sequence: CASSLVLAGGNEQYF. Written as DNA, the CDR3 is TGTGCCAGCAGCTTGGTCCTAGCGGGGGGGAACGAGCAGTACTTC.

The V gene is TRBV5-6, the J gene TRBJ2-1, with D unclear. Germline V gives CDR1 SGHDT, CDR2 YYEEEE. Trimming removed 6 bases from V and 11 bases from J, with 18 bases in between. This CDR3 comprises 13 residues. For the CDR3, the DNA is TGTGCCAGCACCCTCCCCCCGGGCCTCAAGCAGTTCTTC. This encodes CASTLPPGLKQFF.

This chain links TRBV7-2 with TRBJ1-2; 10 bases line up with TRBD1. The germline V gene has CDR1 SGHTA and CDR2 FQGNSA. V gave up 1 base and J gave up 7 bases; unmatched junction bases: 6. The CDR3 contains 15 residues. The CDR3 spells CASSLGPDRGGGYTF. CDR3 sequence (DNA): TGTGCCAGCAGCTTAGGTCCGGACAGGGGGGGTGGCTACACCTTC.

The chain has TRBV28 and TRBJ1-2; TRBD1 is a possible D gene (5 bases). CDR1 and CDR2 from the germline V gene are MDHEN and SYDVKM. The CDR3 loop spans 17 amino acids. V dropped 4 bases and J dropped 4 bases, with 22 bases sitting between them. The CDR3 coding sequence is TGTGCCAGCAGTTCCGCCTCCGGGGCCCGAGGATCCTATGGCTACACCTTC. It yields the protein CASSSASGARGSYGYTF.

This clone was counted a few times. CDR3 DNA sequence: TGCGCCAGAAAGCTATCCATCCTCGACGAGCAGTACTTC. Its translation is CARKLSILDEQYF. The chain is built from TRBV10-1 and TRBJ2-7; no clear D gene. The CDR3 totals 13 residues. The V gene's germline CDR1 is WNHNN and CDR2 SYGVQD (reference sequence). Deletions cut 9 bases from V and 5 bases from J, with 17 bases between.

CDR3 amino acids: CASSRGFLPLVGYTF. CDR3 bases: TGTGCCAGCAGCCGGGGGTTTCTACCCCTGGTTGGCTACACCTTC. The chain joins TRBV7-9 to TRBJ1-2; D perhaps matches TRBD1 (5 bases). Germline V CDR1 and CDR2: SEHNR, FQNEAQ (reference sequence). The CDR3 runs to 15 residues. The V end was cut by 5 bases, the J end by 7 bases, with 20 bases between.

This sequence joins TRBV19 and TRBJ1-1, with D perhaps TRBD1 (5 bases). V lost 4 bases and J lost 4, with 19 bases in between. The V gene's germline CDR1 is LNHDA and CDR2 SQIVND (reference sequence). The CDR3 has 16 residues. The CDR3 region has the DNA TGTGCCAGTAGTAGCATTATGGGGCGCGGGGGCACTGAAGCTTTCTTT. This gives the protein CASSSIMGRGGTEAFF.

This sequence joins TRBV28 and TRBJ1-1; TRBD1 might be the D (6 bases). V was pared by 6 bases and J by 1 base, with 12 bases between. The CDR3 covers 14 residues. Germline V gives CDR1 MDHEN, CDR2 SYDVKM. This CDR3 reads CASRQGRTNTEAFF. The CDR3 region has the DNA TGTGCCAGCAGACAGGGACGGACGAACACTGAAGCTTTCTTT.

The V and J genes are TRBV2 and TRBJ2-2; D not resolved. This CDR3 comprises 13 residues. Germline V CDR1 and CDR2: SNHLY, FYNNEI. Deletions cut 6 bases from V and 5 bases from J, with 10 bases between. The CDR3 region is CASRRDGTGELFF. The CDR3 DNA reads TGTGCCAGCAGACGTGATGGGACCGGGGAGCTGTTTTTT.

The chain joins TRBV5-1 to TRBJ2-7; 8 bases map to TRBD1. Per the germline V gene, CDR1 is SGHRS and CDR2 is YFSETQ. V lost 7 bases to trimming and J lost 8 bases; unmatched junction nucleotides: 17. This CDR3 is 15 amino acids long. Here the CDR3 reads CASVETGGSSDQQYF. The CDR3 DNA reads TGCGCCAGCGTAGAAACAGGGGGGAGTTCCGATCAGCAGTACTTC.

The V call is TRBV6-1, the J call TRBJ1-5; D is possibly TRBD1 (5 bases). CDR1 is MNHNS, CDR2 SASEGT, per germline. V lost 4 bases and J lost 6, with 16 bases in between. The CDR3 has 15 residues. This CDR3 is CASSGRQGAVQPQHF. CDR3 in DNA: TGTGCCAGCAGTGGACGCCAGGGTGCGGTTCAGCCCCAGCATTTT.

V usage is TRBV28 and J usage is TRBJ1-5, with 8 bases aligning to TRBD1. The V gene end was trimmed by 8 bases and the J gene end by 7 bases; junction bases not matched to a gene: 22. The V gene's germline CDR1 is MDHEN and CDR2 SYDVKM. The CDR3 runs to 18 residues. The chain's CDR3 is CASGQLKGRSGGWQPQHF. The CDR3 DNA follows: TGTGCCAGCGGCCAACTCAAAGGACGGTCAGGGGGCTGGCAGCCCCAGCATTTT.